These T cell receptor beta chains were read from a single sample in a study of blood T cell repertoires in COVID-19. Sequencing used immunoSEQ multiplex PCR; TCRdb keeps in-frame clones, though not all of them. The repertoire consists of 45,000 to 60,000 clones, with around 93% occurring once and the leading ten covering 2.5% to 3.5%. The source material was peripheral blood. These receptors came from a man aged 50 to 59 with acute or convalescent COVID-19. The CDR3 runs from the conserved cysteine through the conserved F or W. A D gene is named only where the DNA matches it firmly. Clone size, where shown, is once, few, many, or a class for clones that have expanded.

j_call	d_call	cdr3_length	clone_size	v_call	cdr3_aa	cdr3_nt
TRBJ2-2	TRBD2	15	.	TRBV11-2	CASSPSGGGTGELFF	TGTGCCAGCAGCCCGAGCGGGGGGGGCACCGGGGAGCTGTTTTTT
TRBJ2-3	TRBD2	15	.	TRBV19	CASSPSGDTADTQYF	TGTGCCAGTAGTCCTAGCGGGGACACCGCAGATACGCAGTATTTT
TRBJ2-1	TRBD1	16	few	TRBV18	CASSPLGRTGDNEQFF	TGTGCCAGCTCACCACTTGGTAGGACAGGGGACAATGAGCAGTTCTTC
TRBJ1-4	.	16	.	TRBV7-8	CASSLGGGHNREKLFF	TGTGCCAGCAGCTTAGGGGGAGGGCACAACAGGGAAAAACTGTTTTTT
TRBJ2-1	.	14	.	TRBV21-1	CASSIPGTLNEQFF	TGTGCCAGCAGCATTCCCGGGACACTCAATGAGCAGTTCTTC
TRBJ1-2	.	13	.	TRBV2	CASSFGGNYGYTF	TGTGCCAGCAGTTTCGGGGGGAACTATGGCTACACCTTC
TRBJ2-4	.	16	.	TRBV27	CASSLSFVRTKNIQYF	TGTGCCAGCAGTTTATCGTTCGTTAGAACCAAAAACATTCAGTACTTC
TRBJ1-1	TRBD1	12	once	TRBV9	CASSTPGQEAFF	TGTGCCAGCAGCACCCCGGGACAGGAAGCTTTCTTT
TRBJ1-4	.	21	.	TRBV3-1/TRBV3-2	CASSPPKTTGNIGGTNEKLFF	TGTGCCAGCAGTCCCCCTAAAACAACAGGGAACATTGGGGGAACTAATGAAAAACTGTTTTTT
TRBJ2-1	TRBD2	16	.	TRBV5-1	CASSLLSSGAYNEQFF	TGCGCCAGCAGCCTCCTATCTAGCGGGGCCTACAATGAGCAGTTCTTC
TRBJ2-7	.	13	.	TRBV5-1	CASSLSGAYEQYF	TGCGCCAGCAGCTTGTCCGGGGCCTACGAGCAGTACTTC
TRBJ1-1	.	15	.	TRBV6-5	CASRPGQTLNTEAFF	TGTGCCAGCAGGCCGGGACAAACTCTGAACACTGAAGCTTTCTTT
TRBJ1-1	.	13	.	TRBV5-6	CASSSDSSTEAFF	TGTGCCAGCAGCTCGGACTCATCAACTGAAGCTTTCTTT
TRBJ2-3	.	20	.	TRBV7-6	CASSLAPRWRQTISTDTQYF	TGTGCCAGCAGCTTAGCCCCCAGATGGAGGCAGACAATTAGCACAGATACGCAGTATTTT
TRBJ1-6	.	15	.	TRBV19	CASSIQGGDNSPLHF	TGTGCCAGTAGTATTCAGGGAGGAGATAATTCACCCCTCCACTTT
TRBJ1-4	TRBD1	16	.	TRBV3-1/TRBV3-2	CASSQDETGDNEKLFF	TGTGCCAGCAGCCAAGATGAGACAGGGGACAATGAAAAACTGTTTTTT
TRBJ2-3	.	15	.	TRBV6-5	CASGPRQDITDTQYF	TGTGCCAGCGGCCCCCGACAGGATATCACAGATACGCAGTATTTT
TRBJ2-7	.	16	.	TRBV7-9	CASSWGVGGSSYEQYF	TGTGCCAGCAGCTGGGGCGTGGGGGGTAGTTCCTACGAGCAGTACTTC
TRBJ1-5	TRBD1	16	.	TRBV19	CASSATGTGYNQPQHF	TGTGCCAGTAGTGCTACCGGGACAGGGTACAATCAGCCCCAGCATTTT
TRBJ1-2	TRBD1	16	.	TRBV5-1	CASSPQGQRINYGYTF	TGCGCCAGCAGCCCCCAGGGACAGAGAATTAACTATGGCTACACCTTC
TRBJ2-2	TRBD2	15	.	TRBV9	CARSGGGASTGELFF	TGTGCCCGCAGCGGCGGGGGGGCGAGCACCGGGGAGCTGTTTTTT
TRBJ2-4	TRBD1	17	.	TRBV18	CASSLPGQGMGKNIQYF	TGTGCCAGCTCACTTCCGGGACAGGGTATGGGCAAAAACATTCAGTACTTC
TRBJ2-4	TRBD2	17	.	TRBV25-1	CASSESGGSLAKNIQYF	TGTGCCAGCAGTGAATCGGGAGGGAGTCTAGCCAAAAACATTCAGTACTTC
TRBJ1-2	TRBD1	15	.	TRBV10-3	CAIRGETGGSYGYTF	TGTGCCATCAGGGGAGAGACAGGGGGCTCCTATGGCTACACCTTC
TRBJ1-1	.	13	.	TRBV5-4	CASRFGQPGEAFF	TGTGCCAGCAGATTTGGACAGCCCGGTGAAGCTTTCTTT
TRBJ1-2	TRBD1	15	.	TRBV30	CAWSYRAGGIYGYTF	TGTGCCTGGAGTTACCGGGCAGGGGGCATCTATGGCTACACCTTC
TRBJ2-1	TRBD2	15	.	TRBV19	CASSPISGVYNEQFF	TGTGCCAGTAGTCCCATTAGCGGGGTTTACAATGAGCAGTTCTTC
TRBJ2-1	TRBD1	13	.	TRBV10-3	CAIQGEFSNEQFF	TGTGCCATCCAGGGGGAGTTCAGCAATGAGCAGTTCTTC
TRBJ1-3	.	16	.	TRBV11-3	CASSLAQGLPGNTIYF	TGTGCCAGCAGCTTAGCTCAGGGATTGCCTGGAAACACCATATATTTT
TRBJ2-1	TRBD1	15	.	TRBV7-8	CASSAGQGSYNEQFF	TGTGCCAGCAGCGCAGGACAGGGTTCCTACAATGAGCAGTTCTTC
TRBJ1-3	.	13	.	TRBV4-2	CASSTGSGNTIYF	TGTGCCAGCAGCACCGGCTCTGGAAACACCATATATTTT
TRBJ2-1	.	15	.	TRBV4-1	CASSLGGATYNEQFF	TGCGCCAGCAGCTTGGGGGGGGCCACCTACAATGAGCAGTTCTTC
TRBJ2-1	TRBD2	17	.	TRBV5-8	CASSFEGPGGKYNEQFF	TGTGCCAGCAGCTTTGAAGGGCCGGGGGGGAAATACAATGAGCAGTTCTTC
TRBJ1-1	.	14	.	TRBV18	CASSPRHGVWEAFF	TGTGCCAGCTCACCACGGCACGGAGTTTGGGAAGCTTTCTTT
TRBJ2-3	TRBD2	16	.	TRBV5-6	CASRNPSGRGTDTQYF	TGTGCCAGCAGGAACCCTAGCGGCCGAGGCACAGATACGCAGTATTTT
TRBJ2-4	.	13	once	TRBV18	CASSPPGLNIQYF	TGTGCCAGCTCACCACCGGGGCTAAACATTCAGTACTTC
TRBJ1-2	.	15	once	TRBV2	CASSAVQGKNYGYTF	TGTGCCAGCAGCGCCGTGCAGGGGAAAAACTATGGCTACACCTTC
TRBJ1-5	TRBD1	18	.	TRBV19	CASRGTGSGYYSNQPQHF	TGTGCCAGTAGAGGGACAGGGTCTGGATATTATAGCAATCAGCCCCAGCATTTT
TRBJ2-7	.	12	once	TRBV6-5	CASRTGNGEQYF	TGTGCCAGCAGAACCGGGAACGGCGAGCAGTACTTC
TRBJ2-3	.	14	.	TRBV14	CASSQGQFSDTQYF	TGTGCCAGCAGCCAAGGGCAGTTTTCAGATACGCAGTATTTT
TRBJ2-5	.	15	.	TRBV2	CASRGQILPQETQYF	TGTGCCAGCCGAGGACAAATACTCCCCCAAGAGACCCAGTACTTC
TRBJ2-7	TRBD1	13	.	TRBV30	CAWSGQGAREQYF	TGTGCCTGGAGTGGGCAGGGGGCGCGCGAGCAGTACTTC
TRBJ2-7	TRBD1	15	.	TRBV24-1	CATSDPRDRTYEQYF	TGTGCCACCAGTGATCCCCGGGACAGGACCTACGAGCAGTACTTC
TRBJ2-1	.	13	.	TRBV15	CATSRDRQDKQFF	TGTGCCACCAGCAGAGATAGGCAGGACAAGCAGTTCTTC
TRBJ2-1	.	18	.	TRBV4-1	CASSQVWGGASSYNEQFF	TGCGCCAGCAGCCAAGTCTGGGGGGGGGCCAGCTCCTACAATGAGCAGTTCTTC
TRBJ1-1	.	13	few	TRBV16	CASSGQSNTEAFF	TGTGCCAGCAGTGGACAGTCGAACACTGAAGCTTTCTTT
TRBJ2-7	TRBD1	17	once	TRBV7-2	CASSLAGTGGARDEQYF	TGTGCCAGCAGCTTAGCTGGGACAGGGGGCGCCAGGGACGAGCAGTACTTC
TRBJ1-6	.	16	.	TRBV18	CASSTGPPANNSPLHF	TGTGCCAGCTCAACAGGACCCCCAGCTAATAATTCACCCCTCCACTTT
TRBJ1-1	TRBD1	14	.	TRBV19	CASRTSGGSSQAFF	TGTGCCAGTAGAACCTCAGGGGGGAGTAGTCAAGCTTTCTTT
TRBJ1-3	.	16	.	TRBV30	CAWSTNRQGTGNTIYF	TGTGCCTGGAGTACAAATCGCCAGGGCACGGGAAACACCATATATTTT
TRBJ1-1	TRBD1	14	few	TRBV2	CASIRQGAITEAFF	TGTGCCAGCATTCGACAGGGGGCGATCACTGAAGCTTTCTTT
TRBJ2-1	TRBD1	17	.	TRBV18	CASSPLLGQVRYNEQFF	TGTGCCAGCTCACCCCTCCTCGGACAGGTGCGCTACAATGAGCAGTTCTTC
TRBJ2-3	.	15	.	TRBV2	CASTSGLLSTDTQYF	TGTGCCAGCACGTCGGGACTTCTCTCCACAGATACGCAGTATTTT
TRBJ2-3	.	15	.	TRBV2	CASSDLGGGYQAQYF	TGTGCCAGCAGTGATTTGGGGGGGGGCTATCAGGCGCAGTATTTT
TRBJ2-7	TRBD1	14	.	TRBV18	CASSSGTGIYEQYF	TGTGCCAGCTCGTCCGGGACAGGGATCTACGAGCAGTACTTC
TRBJ2-3	TRBD2	16	once	TRBV11-2	CASSSGGGRGTDTQYF	TGTGCCAGCAGCTCGGGGGGGGGCCGAGGCACAGATACGCAGTATTTT
TRBJ1-3	.	16	once	TRBV15	CATSRDLGGAGNTIYF	TGTGCCACCAGCAGAGATCTCGGGGGGGCGGGAAACACCATATATTTT
TRBJ1-6	.	13	.	TRBV10-3	CAISRGGNSPLHF	TGTGCCATCTCCCGAGGGGGAAATTCACCCCTCCACTTT
TRBJ2-3	.	15	.	TRBV5-4	CASSLDRGVTDTQYF	TGTGCCAGCAGCTTGGATCGCGGGGTCACAGATACGCAGTATTTT